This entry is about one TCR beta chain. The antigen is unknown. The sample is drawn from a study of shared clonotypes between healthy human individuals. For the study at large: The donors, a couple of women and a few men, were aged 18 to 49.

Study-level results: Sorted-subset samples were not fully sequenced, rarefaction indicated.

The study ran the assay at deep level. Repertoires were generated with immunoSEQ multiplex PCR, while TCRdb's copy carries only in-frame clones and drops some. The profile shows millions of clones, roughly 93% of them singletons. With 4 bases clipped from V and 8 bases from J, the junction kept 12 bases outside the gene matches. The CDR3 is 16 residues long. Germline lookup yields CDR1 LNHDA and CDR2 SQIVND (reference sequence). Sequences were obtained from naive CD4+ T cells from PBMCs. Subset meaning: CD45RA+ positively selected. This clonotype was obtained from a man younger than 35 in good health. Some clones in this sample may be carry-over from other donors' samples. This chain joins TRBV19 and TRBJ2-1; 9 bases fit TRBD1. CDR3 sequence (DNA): TGTGCCAGTAGTACCGGCCGGGACAGGGCGATCCATGAGCAGTTCTTC. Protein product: CASSTGRDRAIHEQFF. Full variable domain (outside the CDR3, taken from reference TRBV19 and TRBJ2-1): DGGITQSPKYLFRKEGQNVTLSCEQNLNHDAMYWYRQDPGQGLRLIYYSQIVNDFQKGDIAEGYSVSREKKESFPLTVTSAQKNPTAFYLCASSTGRDRAIHEQFFGPGTRLTVL.